This is a list of T cell receptor beta chains from one sample in a study of beta chain features in type 1 diabetes. Assay used: immunoSEQ multiplex PCR; TCRdb lists only in-frame clones, some missing. The top ten clones hold about 0.02% of a sample with 900,000 or so clones, roughly a sixth of them seen once. Sequenced input: naive CD4+ T cells from blood. These receptors were taken from a woman aged 18-35 years in good health. Both conserved end residues are part of each CDR3. D genes are given only for firm matches. Expanded clones are given a class, and other clones once, few, many or no size at all.

abundance,v_gene,d_gene,j_gene,CDR3nt,CDR3aa
few,TRBV7-8,TRBD2,TRBJ2-7,TGTGCCAGCAGCCCCGTGGCACTAGCGGGAGGGAGCAATGGGGGCGAGCAGTACTTC,CASSPVALAGGSNGGEQYF
few,TRBV14,NA,TRBJ2-3,TGTGCCAGCAGCCAAGGTGATACGCAGTATTTT,CASSQGDTQYF
NA,TRBV4-3,NA,TRBJ2-1,TGCGCCAGCAGCCAAGATAGGCTAACATACAATGAGCAGTTCTTC,CASSQDRLTYNEQFF
few,TRBV27,TRBD1,TRBJ2-1,TGTGCCAGCAGTTTAGGACAGGGGGAAAGTAAGTTCTTC,CASSLGQGESKFF
NA,TRBV5-8,NA,TRBJ2-4,TGTGCCAGCAGCTCAGGACAGCCGCTAGCCAAAAACATTCAGTACTTC,CASSSGQPLAKNIQYF
NA,TRBV7-8,NA,TRBJ2-7,TGTGCCAGCAGCTTTGAGGTGTCCTACGAGCAGTACTTC,CASSFEVSYEQYF
NA,TRBV5-1,TRBD2,TRBJ2-2,TGCGCCAGCAGCTTGGCTAGCGGGAGACACACCGGGGAGCTGTTTTTT,CASSLASGRHTGELFF
NA,TRBV2,NA,TRBJ2-7,TGTGCCAGCAGTGAAAATTCCTCGGGCAGGGCATCCTTCGAGCAGTACTTC,CASSENSSGRASFEQYF
NA,TRBV19,NA,TRBJ2-2,TGTGCCAGTACCGGGACCGGGACAACAACCGGGGAGCTGTTTTTT,CASTGTGTTTGELFF
NA,TRBV16,NA,TRBJ1-5,TGTGCCAGCAGCCAATCTGCGGGAAGACAGCCCCAGCATTTT,CASSQSAGRQPQHF
NA,TRBV19,NA,TRBJ2-5,TGTGCCAGCAATCAGGGTTTTCTACAAGAGACCCAGTACTTC,CASNQGFLQETQYF
NA,TRBV11-2,NA,TRBJ2-6,TGTGCCAGCAGCTACGAGGGCCCTGACTCTGGGGCCAACGTCCTGACTTTC,CASSYEGPDSGANVLTF
few,TRBV28,NA,TRBJ1-5,TGTGCCAGCAGGCCTTTGAGGGTTCAGCCCCAGCATTTT,CASRPLRVQPQHF
NA,TRBV4-2,NA,TRBJ2-3,TGTGCCAGCAGCCAAGATCAGGGGCCAGATACGCAGTATTTT,CASSQDQGPDTQYF
NA,TRBV4-3,NA,TRBJ2-2,TGCGCCAGCAGCCGCACGCCCGGAACCTCCGGGGAGCTGTTTTTT,CASSRTPGTSGELFF
once,TRBV6-5,TRBD2,TRBJ2-7,TGTGCCAGCAGTTATGCGGGAGGGCCTTCCTACGAGCAGTACTTC,CASSYAGGPSYEQYF
few,TRBV5-1,NA,TRBJ2-3,TGCGCCAGCAGCTTGGTGCCCGAAGGAGGTACGCAGTATTTT,CASSLVPEGGTQYF
NA,TRBV4-1,TRBD2,TRBJ2-3,TGCGCCAGCAGCCTCGGACTAGAGGGAACAGATACGCAGTATTTT,CASSLGLEGTDTQYF
NA,TRBV29-1,TRBD2,TRBJ2-2,TGCAGCGGGAGGCGGGGGTTGGACACCGGGGAGCTGTTTTTT,CSGRRGLDTGELFF
few,TRBV7-9,TRBD1,TRBJ2-1,TGTGCCAGCAGCTTTGATCGGGACAGGGCAAATGAGCAGTTCTTC,CASSFDRDRANEQFF
few,TRBV19,TRBD2,TRBJ2-1,TGTGCCAGTAGTCTTAGCGGGAGGGCTAATTGGGCCAATGAGCAGTTCTTC,CASSLSGRANWANEQFF
NA,TRBV5-1,NA,TRBJ2-6,TGCGCCAGCAACTCTGGGGTTGGGGCCAACGTCCTGACTTTC,CASNSGVGANVLTF
few,TRBV29-1,NA,TRBJ1-2,TGCAGCGCCTTGGACAGCGATTATGCTGGCTACACCTTC,CSALDSDYAGYTF
NA,TRBV6-5,NA,TRBJ2-1,TGTGCCAGCAGTTACGGGAGTTACGAGTTCAATGAGCAGTTCTTC,CASSYGSYEFNEQFF
NA,TRBV6-6,NA,TRBJ1-4,TGTGCCAGCAGTCGGGGGTCAGTCGAAAAACTGTTTTTT,CASSRGSVEKLFF
few,TRBV4-2,NA,TRBJ1-5,TGTGCCAGCAGCCAAGATCTAGGGTTTCAGCCCCAGCATTTT,CASSQDLGFQPQHF
NA,TRBV27,NA,TRBJ2-1,TGTGCCAGCAGTTTATCTCTAGGACGGTACAATGAGCAGTTCTTC,CASSLSLGRYNEQFF
few,TRBV2,NA,TRBJ2-1,TGTGCCAGCCGCCTCGAGGGGGGAACCTACAATGAGCAGTTCTTC,CASRLEGGTYNEQFF
NA,TRBV11-2,NA,TRBJ2-5,TGTGCCAGCAGCCCCCAGCCGAGAGAGACCCAGTACTTC,CASSPQPRETQYF
NA,TRBV13,NA,TRBJ2-1,TGTGCCAGCAGCCCACTGGGGCGAGGCAATGAGCAGTTCTTC,CASSPLGRGNEQFF
NA,TRBV7-9,NA,TRBJ2-3,TGTGCCAGCAGCTTAAATAAGATAAGAACCACAGATACGCAGTATTTT,CASSLNKIRTTDTQYF
few,TRBV18,NA,TRBJ2-3,TGTGCCAGCTCACCGACGCAAACAGATACGCAGTATTTT,CASSPTQTDTQYF
few,TRBV5-6,TRBD1,TRBJ1-5,TGTGCCAGCAGCATCTTCGGGACAGGACGCAATCAGCCCCAGCATTTT,CASSIFGTGRNQPQHF
NA,TRBV28,NA,TRBJ1-1,TGTGCCAGCAGGCCGTCAGGGGATCCGAACACTGAAGCTTTCTTT,CASRPSGDPNTEAFF
few,TRBV7-2,TRBD2,TRBJ2-1,TGTGCCAGCAGCAGTACCGGGACTAGCGGTTACAATGAGCAGTTCTTC,CASSSTGTSGYNEQFF
NA,TRBV10-3,TRBD1,TRBJ2-3,TGTGCCATCAGTCCCGGGACAGCAACAGATACGCAGTATTTT,CAISPGTATDTQYF
few,TRBV7-6,NA,TRBJ2-3,TGTGCCAGCCTGACGTTCGGAGATACGCAGTATTTT,CASLTFGDTQYF
NA,TRBV4-2,NA,TRBJ2-6,TGTGCCAGCAGCCAAAATTCTTTGACGGGACACATCTCTGGGGCCAACGTCCTGACTTTC,CASSQNSLTGHISGANVLTF
few,TRBV5-4,NA,TRBJ2-5,TGTGCCAGCAGCTTGTCTCCGGGAGAGTGGGAGACCCAGTACTTC,CASSLSPGEWETQYF
NA,TRBV20-1,NA,TRBJ2-3,TGCAGTGCTAGAATCCATACGCAGTATTTT,CSARIHTQYF
NA,TRBV6-1,NA,TRBJ2-5,TGTGCCAGCAGATACACAGGGATCGAAGAGACCCAGTACTTC,CASRYTGIEETQYF
NA,TRBV19,NA,TRBJ2-7,TGTGCCAGTAGTCGAGGCGGAGATCCATACGAGCAGTACTTC,CASSRGGDPYEQYF
NA,TRBV13,TRBD1,TRBJ2-7,TGTGCCAGCAGCCGACAGGGAAGGAACGAGCAGTACTTC,CASSRQGRNEQYF
NA,TRBV19,NA,TRBJ2-5,TGTGCCAGTAGTATTATCATCGCGTCGGAGACCCAGTACTTC,CASSIIIASETQYF
few,TRBV5-1,TRBD2,TRBJ2-7,TGCGCCAGCAGATTGGCTAGCGGGAGAGCAACCTACGAGCAGTACTTC,CASRLASGRATYEQYF
few,TRBV6-5,NA,TRBJ1-2,TGTGCCAGCAGATCCTCCGGGACAAGCTATGGCTACACCTTC,CASRSSGTSYGYTF